These T cell receptor beta chains were read from a single sample in a study of control samples from healthy donors and cancer patients. Measured with immunoSEQ multiplex PCR; TCRdb has only the in-frame clones, and not every one. The profile shows 150,000 to 200,000 clones, 90% of them singletons. Material for sequencing was blood. These receptors were obtained from a woman in her forties or fifties in good health. The CDR3 runs from the conserved cysteine through the conserved F or W. The D gene is left open where the match is weak. Where a row states a size, it is once, few, many or the class of an expanded clone; other rows omit it.

>TRBV5-1|TRBJ2-3|-|-
TGCGCCAGCAGCGGGGCCGGGCAGGGGGGTTATGCAGATACGCAGTATTTT
CASSGAGQGGYADTQYF
>TRBV5-8|TRBJ2-5|-|-
TGTGCCAGCAGGGTCCGGGACAACCTCCGAGAGACCCAGTACTTC
CASRVRDNLRETQYF
>TRBV14|TRBJ1-3|-|-
TGTGCCAGCAGCCAAGCCCGACCACCGCTCCTCTCTGGAAACACCATATATTTT
CASSQARPPLLSGNTIYF
>TRBV10-3|TRBJ2-1|-|-
TGTGCCATCAGTGAATCGGTCCAGCAAAGTTTTTACAATGAGCAGTTCTTC
CAISESVQQSFYNEQFF
>TRBV19|TRBJ2-3|TRBD2|-
TGTGCCAGTAGTATTCTTGGGCTAGCGGCTAGCACAGATACGCAGTATTTT
CASSILGLAASTDTQYF
>TRBV19|TRBJ1-2|-|-
TGTGCCAGTACCAGTATCAGGCAGCCGGTAAACTATGGCTACACCTTC
CASTSIRQPVNYGYTF
>TRBV4-3|TRBJ1-5|-|-
TGCGCCAGCAGCCAAGATAGCAATCAGCCCCAGCATTTT
CASSQDSNQPQHF
>TRBV6-4|TRBJ2-1|TRBD2|-
TGTGCCAGCAGTATGGAGGGCGGGAGTTACAATGAGCAGTTCTTC
CASSMEGGSYNEQFF
>TRBV30|TRBJ2-2|TRBD1|-
TGTGCCTGGAGTCCCACCGGGACAGGGCCCGGGGAGCTGTTTTTT
CAWSPTGTGPGELFF
>TRBV28|TRBJ1-1|-|-
TGTGCCAGCAGTTTATTTCTGGGGGGACTTCAGAACACTGAAGCTTTCTTT
CASSLFLGGLQNTEAFF
>TRBV15|TRBJ2-3|-|-
TGTGCCACCAGCAGAGATCAGGGCGGGGACGCAGATACGCAGTATTTT
CATSRDQGGDADTQYF
>TRBV7-2|TRBJ1-6|-|-
TGTGCCAGCAGCTTGGGGGGGAATTCACCCCTCCACTTT
CASSLGGNSPLHF
>TRBV5-1|TRBJ2-7|-|-
TGCGCCACCCTCTCAATACCCTACGAGCAGTACTTC
CATLSIPYEQYF
>TRBV30|TRBJ1-1|-|-
TGTGCCTGGAGTGTAGGGCAGGGGAACACTGAAGCTTTCTTT
CAWSVGQGNTEAFF
>TRBV28|TRBJ1-5|-|once
TGTGCCAGCAGCCGAGGGGGGAATCAGCCCCAGCATTTT
CASSRGGNQPQHF
>TRBV29-1|TRBJ2-7|TRBD1|once
TGCAGCGTTGAGAGGGACAGCTCCTACGAGCAGTACTTC
CSVERDSSYEQYF
>TRBV7-8|TRBJ2-3|TRBD2|-
TGTGCCAGCAGCCCGTGGGGGACTAGCGGGGGTTCAGGAGATACGCAGTATTTT
CASSPWGTSGGSGDTQYF
>TRBV10-3|TRBJ1-5|-|-
TGTGCCATCAGTGACCTTCCCGGGCTACGAAATCAGCCCCAGCATTTT
CAISDLPGLRNQPQHF
>TRBV24-1|TRBJ2-7|-|-
TGTGCCACCGGTTCGGGGTACGAGCAGTACTTC
CATGSGYEQYF
>TRBV7-3|TRBJ2-1|-|-
TGTGCCAGCAGCTTAATGGCAGGGACGAGCTCCTACAATGAGCAGTTCTTC
CASSLMAGTSSYNEQFF
>TRBV4-2|TRBJ2-3|-|-
TGTGCCAGCAGCCAAGATTCGGCGGGATGGGCAGATACGCAGTATTTT
CASSQDSAGWADTQYF
>TRBV13|TRBJ2-2|-|once
TGTGCCAGCAGCTTATTATCGGCGGGGAAAAACACCGGGGAGCTGTTTTTT
CASSLLSAGKNTGELFF
>TRBV24-1|TRBJ1-2|-|-
TGTGCCACCAAGGACCCGAATAGCTATGGCTACACCTTC
CATKDPNSYGYTF
>TRBV5-5|TRBJ1-2|TRBD1|-
TGTGCCAGCACCTTTGACAGGGGAGGGCATGGCTACACCTTC
CASTFDRGGHGYTF
>TRBV5-1|TRBJ1-6|-|-
TGCGCCAGCAGCTCCGGGGGGCTGGATCTCAATTCACCCCTCCACTTT
CASSSGGLDLNSPLHF
>TRBV16|TRBJ1-5|-|-
TGTGCCAGCAGCCAATCAAGGTCTCAGCCCCAGCATTTT
CASSQSRSQPQHF
>TRBV3-1/TRBV3-2|TRBJ2-7|TRBD2|-
TGTGCCAGCAGCCAAAATGGCCAGCAGGGAGGGGAGCAGTACTTC
CASSQNGQQGGEQYF
>TRBV27|TRBJ1-2|-|-
TGTGCCAGCAGTCAGGAGGGGAGACGTCTCAATGGCTACACCTTC
CASSQEGRRLNGYTF
>TRBV6-1|TRBJ2-7|-|-
TGTGCCAGCAGTGAAAGTATCCCGGGGTACGAGCAGTACTTC
CASSESIPGYEQYF
>TRBV28|TRBJ2-5|-|-
TGTGCCAGCAGTTTAATGGGTTACCAAGAGACCCAGTACTTC
CASSLMGYQETQYF